The 29 T cell receptor beta chains presented below share a single source sample, sequenced in a study of T-cell reconstitution after alpha-beta-depleted transplantation in children. Unique molecular identifiers were incorporated when the TCRbeta library was constructed. TCRdb re-called the PCR reads through MiXCR, storing one row per CDR3 protein. Among 140,000 to 150,000 distinct CDR3 sequences, about 9% were seen once, and the ten largest hold 15% to 20%. The source was PBMCs, mostly from graft donor cells, collected 180 days after TCRalphabeta/CD19-depleted stem cell transplant. Receptor source: a female patient aged 2-10 years who had a stem cell transplant for congenital amegakaryocytic thrombocytopenia, so the T cells may come from the graft donor.

The table lists this clonotype with many counts. The V and J genes are TRBV10-3 and TRBJ2-5; D is possibly TRBD1 (5 bases). CDR1 and CDR2 from the germline V gene are ENHRY and SYGVKD. V shed 8 bases and J shed 5 bases, with 18 bases lying between them. The CDR3 covers 14 residues. CDR3 DNA: TGTGCCATCGGCGAGCACATGGGGCGGGAGACCCAGTACTTC. It encodes CAIGEHMGRETQYF.

At least ten counts were recorded for this clonotype. The chain uses TRBV5-1 and TRBJ2-3, with D unresolved. Per germline, CDR1 SGHRS and CDR2 YFSETQ. This CDR3 has 15 residues. The ends were cut back, 0 bases at V and 1 base at J, with 9 bases in the middle. CDR3 in DNA: TGCGCCAGCAGCTTGGGAGGCCCCGGCACAGATACGCAGTATTTT. It encodes CASSLGGPGTDTQYF.

This clonotype was seen only a few times. The chain links TRBV19 to TRBJ2-7; D perhaps matches TRBD2 (6 bases). Trimming removed 3 bases from V and 0 bases from J, with 6 bases in between. Germline-derived CDR1 and CDR2 are LNHDA and SQIVND (reference sequence). The CDR3 consists of 13 residues. The CDR3 reads CASSIGSSYEQYF. The DNA of the CDR3 is TGTGCCAGTAGTATCGGGAGCTCCTACGAGCAGTACTTC.

This clonotype was seen repeatedly, ten times or more. The chain carries TRBV29-1 and TRBJ1-2; 8 bases are shared with TRBD1. Germline values: CDR1 SQVTM, CDR2 ANQGSEA. V gave up 3 bases and J gave up 2 bases; unmatched junction bases: 5. The CDR3 totals 14 residues. CDR3 DNA: TGCAGCGTTGACCCGCAGGGGGCAAACTATGGCTACACCTTC. Amino acid sequence: CSVDPQGANYGYTF.

The gene calls are TRBV20-1 and TRBJ2-5; no clear D gene. The V gene's germline CDR1 is DFQATT and CDR2 SNEGSKA (reference sequence). CDR3 length: 12 residues. Deletions cut 0 bases from V and 1 base from J, with 3 bases between. The CDR3 spells CSARETQETQYF. The CDR3 nucleotides are TGCAGTGCTAGAGAAACCCAAGAGACCCAGTACTTC.

There are many counts of this clonotype. The J gene is TRBJ2-5, the V gene TRBV5-1; the D call may be TRBD1 or TRBD2 (5 bases each). This CDR3 spans 17 amino acids. Trimming stripped 4 bases from V and 5 bases from J, with 24 bases between. Germline V gene data show CDR1 as SGHRS and CDR2 as YFSETQ. Written as DNA, the CDR3 is TGCGCCAGCAGCCTTGGACCCCATGGGCAGAGGGACGAGACCCAGTACTTC. The encoded protein is CASSLGPHGQRDETQYF.

This clonotype has a handful of counts. The chain links TRBV25-1 to TRBJ2-7; D is unresolved. The germline V gene encodes CDR1 MGHDK and CDR2 SYGVNS. The V end was cut by 3 bases, the J end by 3 bases, with 18 bases between. The CDR3 has 16 residues. CDR3 DNA: TGTGCCAGCAGTGAGACCCGGGCCAGAAGTCACTACGAGCAGTACTTC. Translation gives CASSETRARSHYEQYF.

This clonotype showed up many times. The chain employs TRBV20-1 and TRBJ1-2; 8 bases match TRBD1. V lost 5 bases and J lost 2; bases outside the gene matches: 4. Germline CDR1 DFQATT, CDR2 SNEGSKA (reference sequence). The CDR3 is made up of 13 amino acids. The CDR3 DNA reads as TGCAGTGCTTCCGGACAGGGCAACTATGGCTACACCTTC. Translation: CSASGQGNYGYTF.

This clonotype was seen repeatedly, ten times or more. The chain is built from TRBV6-1 and TRBJ2-1; D uncertain. Germline V gene lookup returns CDR1 MNHNS and CDR2 SASEGT. There are 14 residues in the CDR3. Trimming shortened V by 7 bases and J by 8 bases, and 18 bases separated the two germline ends. DNA for the CDR3: TGTGCCAGCAAGTATGTTGACGTCTTGGATGAGCAGTTCTTC. Translation: CASKYVDVLDEQFF.

This clonotype was counted a few times. The chain is built from TRBV5-1 and TRBJ2-7; unclear D gene. V was shortened by 0 bases and J by 3 bases, with 10 bases between the two germline ends. Germline CDR1 SGHRS, CDR2 YFSETQ. The CDR3 length is 14 residues. The chain's CDR3 is CASSLGTRNYEQYF. CDR3 nucleotide sequence: TGCGCCAGCAGCTTGGGTACACGAAACTACGAGCAGTACTTC.

This clonotype was seen at least ten times. This rearrangement joins TRBV5-1 to TRBJ1-2; no clear D gene. Germline CDR1 SGHRS, CDR2 YFSETQ. The CDR3 contains 12 residues. The V and J ends lost 0 bases and 5 bases respectively, with 5 bases between them. CDR3 amino acids: CASSLAGYGYTF. For the CDR3, the DNA is TGCGCCAGCAGCTTGGCCGGGTATGGCTACACCTTC.

Ten or more counts support this clonotype. The gene calls are TRBV6-5 and TRBJ1-3; TRBD1 might be the D (5 bases). V lost 2 bases and J lost 1, with 6 bases in between. The CDR3 consists of 14 residues. Germline V lookup: CDR1 MNHEY, CDR2 SVGAGI. Here the CDR3 reads CASSYDSSGNTIYF. DNA for the CDR3: TGTGCCAGCAGTTACGACAGTTCTGGAAACACCATATATTTT.

In this sample, this clonotype turned up many times. The chain has TRBV5-1 and TRBJ1-2; D unresolved. V gave up 4 bases and J gave up 0 bases, with 22 bases separating them. CDR1 SGHRS and CDR2 YFSETQ come from the germline V gene. CDR3 size: 18 residues. The CDR3 coding sequence is TGCGCCAGCAGCCCCATGGCGTGGGTCCCCTCAGCTAACTATGGCTACACCTTC. It specifies CASSPMAWVPSANYGYTF. Based on the CDR3 plus reference TRBV5-1 and TRBJ1-2, the full variable domain is KAGVTQTPRYLIKTRGQQVTLSCSPISGHRSVSWYQQTPGQGLQFLFEYFSETQRNKGNFPGRFSGRQFSNSRSEMNVSTLELGDSALYLCASSPMAWVPSANYGYTFGSGTRLTVV.

This clonotype occurred many times. This rearrangement joins TRBV12-3 or TRBV12-4 to TRBJ2-3, with 7 bases matching TRBD1. This CDR3 is built from 12 residues. V shed 4 bases and J 9 bases; nucleotides not matched to a gene: 4. The CDR3: CASSSGQRTQYF. In nucleotides, the CDR3 is TGTGCCAGCAGTTCGGGACAGAGGACGCAGTATTTT.

About this clonotype: A much larger clone differs by one base, so this may be a read error. CDR3 loop: CASTGTRETQYF. The CDR3 nucleotides read TGTGCCAGCACTGGGACTAGGGAGACCCAGTACTTC. The chain combines TRBV6-5 with TRBJ2-5, with 8 bases identical to TRBD2. Germline V lookup: CDR1 MNHEY, CDR2 SVGAGI. The V and J ends lost 7 bases and 5 bases, in that order; junction bases with no gene match: 3. The CDR3 loop spans 12 amino acids.

This clonotype was counted many times. The V gene is TRBV20-1, the J gene TRBJ1-1, with no clear D. CDR1 is DFQATT, CDR2 SNEGSKA, per germline (reference sequence). The V and J ends lost 3 bases and 5 bases respectively, with 19 bases between them. The CDR3 has 15 amino acids. Written as DNA, the CDR3 is TGCAGTGCTAGTCCAAACGAAGGTTATAATACTGAAGCTTTCTTT. Its translation: CSASPNEGYNTEAFF.

The chain carries TRBV9 and TRBJ2-1; D is perhaps TRBD1 or TRBD2 (5 bases each). V was cut by 6 bases and J by 5 bases, with 18 bases left in between. Germline CDR1 is SGDLS and CDR2 is YYNGEE. This CDR3 is 15 amino acids long. The CDR3 DNA reads TGTGCCAGCACTAAATCAGGAAGGGGACACAATGAGCAGTTCTTC. As protein: CASTKSGRGHNEQFF.

This clonotype was recorded at least ten times. The rearrangement links TRBV11-2 to TRBJ2-1; TRBD2 matches 9 bases. CDR1 is SGHAT, CDR2 FQNNGV, per germline. V gave up 0 bases and J gave up 4 bases; unmatched junction bases: 10. The CDR3 runs to 18 residues. CDR3 in amino acids: CASSLESYGGRVYNEQFF. CDR3 bases: TGTGCCAGCAGCTTAGAATCCTATGGCGGGAGGGTTTACAATGAGCAGTTCTTC.

Sample share makes this clonotype medium-sized. The V and J genes are TRBV7-6 and TRBJ2-7, with a possible D match to TRBD2 (6 bases). Germline V lookup: CDR1 SGHVS, CDR2 FNYEAQ. Between the trimmed V and J ends, which lost 1 base and 10 bases, there was a span of 11 bases. CDR3 size: 12 residues. CDR3: CASSLGGEVQYF. The CDR3, as DNA: TGTGCCAGCAGCTTAGGTGGGGAGGTCCAGTACTTC.

The rearrangement joins TRBV15 to TRBJ1-5, with D tentatively TRBD1 (5 bases). Germline V lookup: CDR1 LNHNV, CDR2 YYDKDF (reference sequence). The CDR3 sequence is 14 residues long. V shed 3 bases and J shed 5 bases, with 11 bases lying between them. For the CDR3, the DNA is TGTGCCACCAGCAGGGGGGGTGGTGATCAGCCCCAGCATTTT. Translating it yields CATSRGGGDQPQHF. The variable domain in full, completed from reference TRBV15 and TRBJ1-5, reads DAMVIQNPRYQVTQFGKPVTLSCSQTLNHNVMYWYQQKSSQAPKLLFHYYDKDFNNEADTPDNFQSRRPNTSFCFLDIRSPGLGDTAMYLCATSRGGGDQPQHFGDGTRLSIL.

As for this clonotype: A much larger clone differs from this one at a single base, so this may be a read error. The rearrangement links TRBV29-1 to TRBJ1-1; D call uncertain. V was clipped by 4 bases and J by 3 bases, with 12 bases between them. The length of the CDR3 is 13 residues. CDR1 is SQVTM and CDR2 is ANQGSEA in the germline V gene. The CDR3 region has the DNA TGCAGCGTTGCTCGGGGTATGCACACTGAAGCTTTCTTT. The encoded protein is CSVARGMHTEAFF.

This clonotype was recorded many times. The chain couples TRBV18 to TRBJ2-5; no clear D gene. Trimming removed 0 bases at V and 5 bases at J, with 7 bases between. CDR1 and CDR2 from the germline V gene are KGHSH and LQKENI. This CDR3 comprises 13 residues. The DNA of the CDR3 is TGTGCCAGCTCACCACCGATGAGGGAGACCCAGTACTTC. Protein: CASSPPMRETQYF. The whole variable domain, remainder taken from reference TRBV18 and TRBJ2-5, is NAGVMQNPRHLVRRRGQEARLRCSPMKGHSHVYWYRQLPEEGLKFMVYLQKENIIDESGMPKERFSAEFPKEGPSILRIQQVVRGDSAAYFCASSPPMRETQYFGPGTRLLVL.

This clonotype has a count of ten or more. The CDR3: CASSLYTGHETQYF. The DNA of the CDR3 is TGCGCCAGCAGCTTGTATACAGGTCACGAGACCCAGTACTTC. The genes are TRBV5-1 and TRBJ2-5, with D perhaps TRBD1 (5 bases). This CDR3 contains 14 residues. CDR1 is SGHRS and CDR2 is YFSETQ in the germline V gene. V was cut by 1 base and J by 5 bases, with 12 bases left in between.

The chain carries TRBV6-1 and TRBJ2-7, with TRBD2 matching over 11 bases. The CDR3 runs 17 residues. The J segment lost 3 bases and the V segment lost 6 bases, leaving 13 bases of the junction unmatched. The germline gives CDR1 MNHNS, CDR2 SASEGT. DNA of the CDR3: TGTGCCAGCAGACCTACTAGCGGGGGTTTCGAGTACTACGAGCAGTACTTC. This sequence encodes CASRPTSGGFEYYEQYF.

This clonotype was detected ten times or more. The gene calls are TRBV6-1 and TRBJ2-2; the match to TRBD1 covers 7 bases. Germline values: CDR1 MNHNS, CDR2 SASEGT. The CDR3 has 14 amino acids. With V trimmed by 7 bases and J by 3 bases, 5 bases remained unmatched. This CDR3 reads CASIDRVDTGELFF. The CDR3 DNA reads TGTGCCAGCATTGACAGGGTTGACACCGGGGAGCTGTTTTTT.

Many counts were recorded for this clonotype. The rearrangement links TRBV20-1 to TRBJ1-6; TRBD1 matches at 7 bases. V trimming: 5 bases; J trimming: 7 bases; junction bases outside the gene matches: 5. Germline CDR1 DFQATT, CDR2 SNEGSKA (reference sequence). CDR3 length equals 13 residues. The CDR3 nucleotides are TGCAGTGCTGACCGGGACAGAAATTCACCCCTCCACTTT. It is translated as CSADRDRNSPLHF.

This clonotype has more than one count but fewer than ten. The J gene is TRBJ2-3, the V gene TRBV24-1, with a weak D call TRBD1 (5 bases). The CDR3 runs 17 residues. V lost 5 bases and J lost 1, with 18 bases in between. CDR1 is KGHDR, CDR2 SFDVKD, per germline. The CDR3, as DNA: TGTGCCACCAGTGTTGAAGAGACAGTTTATGGCACAGATACGCAGTATTTT. It codes for CATSVEETVYGTDTQYF.

CDR3 nucleotides: TGTGCCAGCAGTTTAAGGTCCGTCGATACTAATGAAAAACTGTTTTTT. Protein: CASSLRSVDTNEKLFF. This chain joins TRBV12-3 or TRBV12-4 and TRBJ1-4; unclear D gene. This CDR3 is 16 amino acids long. The V and J ends lost 2 bases and 2 bases respectively, with 12 bases between them.

V is TRBV7-6 and J is TRBJ2-7; D not resolved. The CDR3 has 15 residues. With 1 base removed from V and 0 bases from J, the gap between germline ends came to 10 bases. Germline CDR1 SGHVS, CDR2 FNYEAQ. The CDR3 DNA is TGTGCCAGCAGCTTAGTAGAGGATAGCTCCTACGAGCAGTACTTC. This gives the protein CASSLVEDSSYEQYF.